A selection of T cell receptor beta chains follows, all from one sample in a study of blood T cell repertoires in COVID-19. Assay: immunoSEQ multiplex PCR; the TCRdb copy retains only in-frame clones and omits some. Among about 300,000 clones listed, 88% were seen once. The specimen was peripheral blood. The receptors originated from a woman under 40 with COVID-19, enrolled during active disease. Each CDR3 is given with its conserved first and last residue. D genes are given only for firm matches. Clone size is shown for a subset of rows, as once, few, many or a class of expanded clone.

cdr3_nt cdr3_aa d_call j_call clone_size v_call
TGTGCAAGTCGCTTAAGGGGCGGGGTACAAGAGACCCAGTACTTC CASRLRGGVQETQYF - TRBJ2-5 - TRBV12-2
TGTGCCAGTAGTAACAGGGACACTGAAGCTTTCTTT CASSNRDTEAFF - TRBJ1-1 - TRBV19
TGTGCCATCAGGGACGGGACAGGGAAAGAAGCTTTCTTT CAIRDGTGKEAFF TRBD1 TRBJ1-1 - TRBV10-3
TGTGCCAGCAGGCGAGGGGGCTACACCTTC CASRRGGYTF - TRBJ1-2 - TRBV6-5
TGTGCCAGCAGCCCCTGGGACAGGCGCACCTACGAGCAGTACTTC CASSPWDRRTYEQYF TRBD1 TRBJ2-7 - TRBV5-6
TGTGCCATCAGATCCGGACAGGACGATAATTCACCCCTCCACTTT CAIRSGQDDNSPLHF TRBD1 TRBJ1-6 - TRBV10-3
TGTGCCAGTAGTGTTGACAGGGTCTATGGCTACACCTTC CASSVDRVYGYTF TRBD1 TRBJ1-2 few TRBV19
TGTGCCAGCAGCTTAGCGCGGAGCTCTGGAAACACCATATATTTT CASSLARSSGNTIYF - TRBJ1-3 - TRBV7-6
TGTGCCAGCCAGGGGGACTATGGCTACACCTTC CASQGDYGYTF TRBD1 TRBJ1-2 - TRBV3-1/TRBV3-2
TGCAGTGCAAGGACAGACTATGGCTACACCTTC CSARTDYGYTF - TRBJ1-2 - TRBV20-1
TGCGCCAGCAGTTACAGGGACGAAGCTTTCTTT CASSYRDEAFF - TRBJ1-1 - TRBV4-1
TGTGCCAGCAGCTTGAGTAGCGGGTCCTCAAAGACCGGGGAGCTGTTTTTT CASSLSSGSSKTGELFF TRBD2 TRBJ2-2 few TRBV5-4
TGTGCCAGCAGCTTAGTTTACAGGGGGCTGGGGGAGACCCAGTACTTC CASSLVYRGLGETQYF TRBD1 TRBJ2-5 - TRBV7-2
TGCGCCAGCAGCTTGAGAGACGGGGAAGCTTTCTTT CASSLRDGEAFF - TRBJ1-1 - TRBV5-1
TGTGCCAGCAGCCCCCACGGTCTAGCACCCCTCCACTTT CASSPHGLAPLHF - TRBJ1-6 - TRBV9
TGTGCCAGCAGCCGGGGACAGCAAACTAACTATGGCTACACCTTC CASSRGQQTNYGYTF TRBD1 TRBJ1-2 once TRBV6-5
TGCAGCGTTGAAGATTGGCAGGGTGGTGAAGCTTTCTTT CSVEDWQGGEAFF - TRBJ1-1 - TRBV29-1
TGTGCCAGCAGCACCTTGGCGGGAGCTTCACCCCTCCACTTT CASSTLAGASPLHF - TRBJ1-6 - TRBV7-9
TGTGCCAGCTCCGAGGTCGGGACAGGGAGCGGCTACACCTTC CASSEVGTGSGYTF TRBD1 TRBJ1-2 - TRBV7-9
TGTGCCAGCACGACAGGCTATGGCTACACCTTC CASTTGYGYTF - TRBJ1-2 - TRBV2
TGTGCCAGCAGCCAAGTCCGAGCAGGGGGCGCAGATACGCAGTATTTT CASSQVRAGGADTQYF TRBD1 TRBJ2-3 many TRBV4-2
TGTGCCAGTAGTGAGGGGACTAGGAGCAGCAATGAGCAGTTCTTC CASSEGTRSSNEQFF TRBD2 TRBJ2-1 - TRBV19
TGTGCCAGCAGTGAATTTTCTGGATCAGGGGCCTATGGCTACACCTTC CASSEFSGSGAYGYTF - TRBJ1-2 - TRBV25-1
TGTGCCAGCTCACCCCAAAGCACAGATACGCAGTATTTT CASSPQSTDTQYF - TRBJ2-3 - TRBV18
TGTGCCAGCAGTTTATCGGGACAGCCAGTCTTGGGCTATGGCTACACCTTC CASSLSGQPVLGYGYTF TRBD1 TRBJ1-2 - TRBV28
TGCGCCAGCAGCTTTCCGACAGGGGGCAAGGATGAGCAGTTCTTC CASSFPTGGKDEQFF TRBD1 TRBJ2-1 once TRBV5-1
TGTGCCAGCAGCCGACGGGTGGACACTGAAGCTTTCTTT CASSRRVDTEAFF - TRBJ1-1 - TRBV11-1
TGTGCCAGCAGTGAAAGGACAGGGGGCCACGAGCAGTACTTC CASSERTGGHEQYF TRBD1 TRBJ2-7 - TRBV6-1
TGTGCCAGCAGTCCGGACAGGGTTAAGGATGAGCAGTTCTTC CASSPDRVKDEQFF TRBD1 TRBJ2-1 - TRBV6-5
TGTGCCAGCAGTTTTTTAGGGGTCAGGGATAGAGGCTATGGCTACACCTTC CASSFLGVRDRGYGYTF - TRBJ1-2 once TRBV28